This T cell receptor beta chain was captured in a study of T cell repertoires in cytomegalovirus infection. As for the study in general: Selected CMV epitopes included recently identified HLA-C-restricted ones as well as well-studied HLA-B-restricted ones.

The V segment lost 2 bases and the J segment 6 bases; nucleotides outside the gene matches: 4. CDR3 length: 14 amino acids. CDR1 is SGHDT and CDR2 is YYEEEE in the germline V gene. TCRdb re-called the reads with MiXCR, one entry per CDR3 protein. In the table there are 650,000 to 900,000 distinct CDR3 sequences, about 31% of which are singletons. A remark on this clonotype: Its cognate antigen is unknown.

The TCR originated in a human donor in good health (CMV status not recorded). Some clones in this sample may be carry-over from other donors' samples. Here the sequenced sample was cultured CD8+ T cells from PBMCs, taken from culture after CMV antigen stimulation. The chain couples TRBV5-6 to TRBJ2-5; 10 nucleotides line up with TRBD2. CDR3 residues: CASSLAGGLKTQYF. The CDR3 bases are TGTGCCAGCAGCTTAGCGGGGGGGCTTAAGACCCAGTACTTC.